This is a list of T cell receptor beta chains from one sample in a study of pediatric ulcerative colitis. The data were produced by immunoSEQ multiplex PCR, yet TCRdb's version contains in-frame clones alone and is incomplete. The sample carries 30,000 to 40,000 clones, roughly 81% recorded once. The sequencing input was gut tissue. These receptors came from a boy aged 5 to 17 with mild ulcerative colitis. Both conserved end residues are part of each CDR3. The D gene is left open where the match is weak. Expanded clones get a size class; other rows say once, few or many, or leave the size out.

size	V	J	D	DNA	CDR3
few	TRBV6-1	TRBJ1-2	.	TGTGCCAGCAGTGAGGGGGCCACTGTTAACTATGGCTACACCTTC	CASSEGATVNYGYTF
.	TRBV2	TRBJ2-3	TRBD2	TGTGCCAGCAGTGAGTTGCCAGCGCTAGCGGGGGGAGATACGCAGTATTTT	CASSELPALAGGDTQYF
.	TRBV10-3	TRBJ2-7	.	TGTGCCATCAGTGAGGAGGGGGGACCCGCCTACGAGCAGTACTTC	CAISEEGGPAYEQYF
.	TRBV2	TRBJ2-5	.	TGTGCCAGCAGTGTTAGGGACTTACAAGAGACCCAGTACTTC	CASSVRDLQETQYF
.	TRBV7-9	TRBJ1-6	.	TGTGCCAGCAGCCACGGAGTAAATCCCAATTCACCCCTCCACTTT	CASSHGVNPNSPLHF
.	TRBV2	TRBJ1-4	.	TGTGCCAGCAGTGATCTGGGAGAATCAACTAATGAAAAACTGTTTTTT	CASSDLGESTNEKLFF
.	TRBV5-8	TRBJ1-1	.	TGTGCCAGCAGCTTGACAGGGATTAGGCACACTGAAGCTTTCTTT	CASSLTGIRHTEAFF
.	TRBV10-3	TRBJ2-7	TRBD1	TGTGCCATCAGTCAACAGGGGCCAGCTTCCGAGCAGTACTTC	CAISQQGPASEQYF
.	TRBV27	TRBJ1-1	.	TGTGCCAGCAGTCCCTTCGCGTTGGACACTATTTCGTTCGGGGAAGCTTTCTTT	CASSPFALDTISFGEAFF
few	TRBV5-1	TRBJ2-3	TRBD2	TGCGCCAGCAGCTTGGGGGCTAGCGGTGCATATACGCAGTATTTT	CASSLGASGAYTQYF
.	TRBV18	TRBJ2-7	.	TGTGCCAGCTCACGTAGGACGGGAACCTACGAGCAGTACTTC	CASSRRTGTYEQYF
.	TRBV7-2	TRBJ2-1	.	TGTGCCAGCAGCTTAAGGGTCAATGAGCAGTTCTTC	CASSLRVNEQFF
.	TRBV2	TRBJ2-7	TRBD1	TGTGCCAGCAGTGAAGTTCGAGGGACAGGGGTCGGGCAGTACTTC	CASSEVRGTGVGQYF
.	TRBV5-1	TRBJ1-6	TRBD1	TGCGCCAGCAGATGGGACAGGCCTGCCCCCCTCCACTTT	CASRWDRPAPLHF
.	TRBV15	TRBJ1-1	TRBD1	TGTGCCACCAGCAGGACAGGGGTTCGGGCTTTCTTT	CATSRTGVRAFF
.	TRBV5-4	TRBJ2-3	.	TGTGCCAGCAGCTCCCGCCCGGGCACAGATACGCAGTATTTT	CASSSRPGTDTQYF
.	TRBV6-5	TRBJ1-6	TRBD1	TGTGCCAGCAGTTGGGTCACAGGGGACCGTTCACCCCTCCACTTT	CASSWVTGDRSPLHF
.	TRBV9	TRBJ1-5	.	TGTGCCAGCAGCGTAGGATCCGGGTTCGGCCAGCAGCCCCAGCATTTT	CASSVGSGFGQQPQHF
.	TRBV25-1	TRBJ2-6	.	TGTGCCAGCAGTGGTGGGCACCTAGGGGATGGGGCCAACGTCCTGACTTTC	CASSGGHLGDGANVLTF
.	TRBV11-2	TRBJ2-1	TRBD1	TGTGCCAGCAGATCTACCCTTGGACAGGGGCCCTACAATGAGCAGTTCTTC	CASRSTLGQGPYNEQFF
.	TRBV5-4	TRBJ1-1	.	TGTGCCAGCACACGTCCCGAGGAAGTTACGAACACTGAAGCTTTCTTT	CASTRPEEVTNTEAFF
.	TRBV4-1	TRBJ2-3	.	TGCGCCAGCAGCCAAGATATGGGGCCGATCTACACAGATACGCAGTATTTT	CASSQDMGPIYTDTQYF
.	TRBV30	TRBJ1-2	.	TGTGCCTGGAGTGTACCGACACCTTGGTATGGCTACACCTTC	CAWSVPTPWYGYTF
once	TRBV4-1	TRBJ2-2	TRBD1	TGCGCCAGCAGCCATCGCCCGACAGGGGCCGGCACCGGGGAGCTGTTTTTT	CASSHRPTGAGTGELFF
.	TRBV4-1	TRBJ1-5	.	TGCGCCAGTGGAAACAGCATTAGCAATCAGCCCCAGCATTTT	CASGNSISNQPQHF